This TCR beta chain was retrieved from a study of T cells in localized non-small cell lung cancer. Profiled with immunoSEQ multiplex PCR; TCRdb holds only in-frame clones, not every one. The table includes roughly 1,700 clones, 29% detected once. Broader study findings: Compared with tumor, uninvolved adjacent lung displayed greater T cell clonality, ranking highest overall.

Concerning this clone itself: Its antigen is not identified.

Trimming cost V 5 bases and J 5 bases; bases outside gene matches: 6. This CDR3 is 15 amino acids long. Germline values: CDR1 SGHNT, CDR2 YENEEA. The chain joins TRBV11-3 to TRBJ2-5; 12 nucleotides align to TRBD2. This TCR came from a woman aged 40 to 75 with stage III lung adenocarcinoma. The sequencing here drew on normal lung tissue next to the tumor, taken before any cancer treatment. The CDR3 is CASSVGLAGTETQYF. The CDR3 nucleotides are TGTGCCAGCAGCGTCGGACTAGCGGGGACGGAGACCCAGTACTTC.